A single sample is the source of the 19 T cell receptor beta chains below, sequenced in a study of blood T cell repertoires in COVID-19. Clones were sequenced by immunoSEQ multiplex PCR, and TCRdb holds only the in-frame ones, with some missing. The table shows 200,000 to 250,000 clones, with less than 85% occurring only once. The specimen was peripheral blood. The receptors were sampled from a woman over 75 with acute or convalescent COVID-19.

The chain has TRBV9 and TRBJ2-3, with no clear D. Germline V gene sequence: CDR1 SGDLS, CDR2 YYNGEE. This CDR3 spans 14 amino acids. Trimming shortened V by 1 base and J by 0 bases, and 6 bases separated the two germline ends. The CDR3 loop reads CASSVSTSTDTQYF. In nucleotides, the CDR3 is TGTGCCAGCAGCGTATCCACTAGCACAGATACGCAGTATTTT.

This clone has more than one count but fewer than ten. The V and J genes are TRBV13 and TRBJ1-2; D is unclear. The CDR3 sequence is 16 residues long. Looked up from germline, CDR1 is PRHDT and CDR2 is FYEKMQ (reference sequence). V gave up 1 base and J gave up 7 bases, with 19 bases separating them. The CDR3 coding sequence is TGTGCCAGCAGCTTAGTAGGAACTCCGCTAGCGGGTGGCTACACCTTC. It codes for CASSLVGTPLAGGYTF.

This clone was observed once. The chain carries TRBV28 and TRBJ1-6; perhaps TRBD1 as D (5 bases). Germline CDR1 reads MDHEN; CDR2 reads SYDVKM. The CDR3 has 14 amino acids. V dropped 11 bases and J dropped 0 bases, with 11 bases sitting between them. CDR3 in DNA: TGTGCCGGACGGGGGGGCTCCTATAATTCACCCCTCCACTTT. Amino acids: CAGRGGSYNSPLHF.

A single count supports this clone. This chain uses TRBV11-2 with TRBJ1-2; D ambiguous. V lost 2 bases and J 0 bases, leaving 16 bases between the germline ends. Per germline, CDR1 SGHAT and CDR2 FQNNGV. The CDR3 has 17 residues. The CDR3 bases are TGTGCCAGCAGCTTATCGGGTAGCCTCTTAGCTAACTATGGCTACACCTTC. Amino acids: CASSLSGSLLANYGYTF.

This clone was counted a few times. V and J are TRBV28 and TRBJ1-1; 7 positions match TRBD1. V shed 5 bases, J shed 6 bases, and the junction held 12 bases outside the gene matches. Per germline, CDR1 MDHEN and CDR2 SYDVKM. The CDR3 sequence is 15 residues long. As DNA, the CDR3 is TGTGCCAGCAGTAAAAGACAGGGTTGGGGTTCTGAAGCTTTCTTT. As protein: CASSKRQGWGSEAFF.

The chain has TRBV19 and TRBJ1-3, with 8 positions matching TRBD1. V dropped 5 bases and J dropped 0; count of bases not matched to a gene: 3. The CDR3 is 15 residues long. Germline lookup yields CDR1 LNHDA and CDR2 SQIVND (reference sequence). CDR3 protein: CASSGTGGSGNTIYF. Here the CDR3 DNA reads TGTGCCAGTAGTGGAACAGGGGGCTCTGGAAACACCATATATTTT.

This CDR3 reads CASSRGQGRNQPQHF. In nucleotides, the CDR3 is TGTGCCAGTAGCCGCGGACAGGGGCGCAATCAGCCCCAGCATTTT. This chain uses TRBV19 with TRBJ1-5; 9 bases are shared with TRBD1. The V gene's germline CDR1 is LNHDA and CDR2 SQIVND (reference sequence). The CDR3 sequence is 15 residues long. The trim removed 6 bases at V and 2 bases at J, leaving 5 bases unmatched.

The DNA for the CDR3 is TGTGCCAGCAGCTTAGACGGGGGATGGGCGGATGAGACCCAGTACTTC. As protein: CASSLDGGWADETQYF. The gene calls are TRBV7-9 and TRBJ2-5; tentative D call: TRBD2 (6 bases). In germline, CDR1 is SEHNR, CDR2 FQNEAQ (reference sequence). The CDR3 has 16 amino acids. V lost 1 base and J 5 bases, leaving 17 bases between the germline ends.

The rearrangement links TRBV6-5 to TRBJ1-2; possible D gene TRBD1, 5 bases. With 5 bases removed from V and 2 bases from J, the gap between germline ends came to 15 bases. The germline V gene has CDR1 MNHEY and CDR2 SVGAGI. CDR3 size: 15 residues. The CDR3 sequence: CASSRASGFNYGYTF. Written as DNA, the CDR3 is TGTGCCAGCAGTCGAGCCTCAGGGTTCAACTATGGCTACACCTTC.

The CDR3 DNA reads as TGTGCCAGCAGTGAAGCGCGGGGGAGTGGCAATCAGCCCCAGCATTTT. This sequence encodes CASSEARGSGNQPQHF. This chain connects TRBV6-1 to TRBJ1-5; the D gene is possibly TRBD1 (5 bases). This CDR3 is 16 amino acids long. Trimming shortened V by 0 bases and J by 2 bases, and 11 bases separated the two germline ends. Germline lookup yields CDR1 MNHNS and CDR2 SASEGT.

The chain links TRBV19 to TRBJ1-2; TRBD1 matches at 7 bases. V trimming: 5 bases; J trimming: 2 bases; junction bases outside the gene matches: 8. Germline values: CDR1 LNHDA, CDR2 SQIVND (reference sequence). This CDR3 region has 15 residues. The CDR3 here is CASSAQGGENYGYTF. The DNA of the CDR3 is TGTGCCAGTAGTGCTCAGGGGGGAGAAAACTATGGCTACACCTTC.

The CDR3 spells CASSPRGERRTDTQYF. CDR3 coding DNA: TGTGCCAGCAGTCCCAGGGGGGAGAGACGCACAGATACGCAGTATTTT. This rearrangement joins TRBV27 to TRBJ2-3, with TRBD1 as a possible D gene (7 bases). V was shortened by 5 bases and J by 1 base, with 16 bases between the two germline ends. This CDR3 has 16 residues. Per the germline V gene, CDR1 is MNHEY and CDR2 is SMNVEV (reference sequence).

This clone turned up a few times. CDR3 DNA sequence: TGTGCCAGCTCCCAGGGGTTGGACAGCACCTACAATGAGCAGTTCTTC. It codes for CASSQGLDSTYNEQFF. The genes are TRBV18 and TRBJ2-1; the D gene is possibly TRBD1 (6 bases). CDR1 and CDR2 (germline): KGHSH, LQKENI. Trimming removed 6 bases at V and 2 bases at J, with 17 bases between. The CDR3 has 16 residues.

The chain employs TRBV6-1 and TRBJ1-6; D gene uncertain. The V end lost 1 base, the J end lost 2 bases, and 6 bases lay between the germline ends. CDR3 length: 15 residues. Germline assignment: CDR1 MNHNS and CDR2 SASEGT. CDR3 in DNA: TGTGCCAGCAGTGAAGGCGGGGCCTATAATTCACCCCTCCACTTT. This gives the protein CASSEGGAYNSPLHF.

This CDR3 is CASSTGTGNTEAFF. The CDR3 DNA reads TGTGCCAGCAGCACTGGGACAGGGAACACTGAAGCTTTCTTT. The rearrangement links TRBV5-4 to TRBJ1-1, with 8 positions matching TRBD1. The CDR3 is 14 amino acids. The ends lost 4 bases at V and 1 base at J; junction bases unmatched: 3. Per germline, CDR1 SGHNT and CDR2 YYREEE (reference sequence).

This clone appeared a few times. The chain carries TRBV6-2 or TRBV6-3 and TRBJ2-7; 8 positions match TRBD1. CDR3 length: 15 amino acids. V was clipped by 5 bases and J by 0 bases; unmatched bases: 6. Germline assignment: CDR1 MNHEY and CDR2 SVGEGT. This CDR3 reads CASSRGGQASYEQYF. The CDR3 DNA follows: TGTGCCAGCAGTCGAGGGGGACAGGCCTCCTACGAGCAGTACTTC.

The chain couples TRBV3-1 (or the pseudogene TRBV3-2) to TRBJ1-5; D unclear. Germline lookup yields CDR1 LGHDT and CDR2 YNNKEL (reference sequence). V was pared by 3 bases and J by 6 bases, with 9 bases between. There are 13 residues in the CDR3. CDR3 in amino acids: CASSHLGGQPQHF. The CDR3 coding sequence is TGTGCCAGCAGCCATCTAGGTGGTCAGCCCCAGCATTTT.

A remark on this clone: The identical CDR3 is also encoded by other nucleotide sequences in the sample. The chain combines TRBV6-2 or TRBV6-3 with TRBJ1-1, with 8 bases that match TRBD1. With 2 bases clipped from V and 0 bases from J, the junction kept 5 bases outside the gene matches. CDR1 is MNHEY, CDR2 SVGEGT, per germline. The CDR3 is 16 amino acids. CDR3: CASSYPTGGLNTEAFF. The CDR3 nucleotides are TGTGCCAGCAGTTACCCCACAGGGGGTCTGAACACTGAAGCTTTCTTT.

The V and J genes are TRBV5-5 and TRBJ1-1, with D perhaps matching TRBD1 (5 bases). This CDR3 spans 15 amino acids. The V end was cut by 4 bases, the J end by 5 bases, with 18 bases between. Per germline, CDR1 SGHKS and CDR2 YYEKEE (reference sequence). This CDR3 is CASSPLWGSYTEAFF. Written as DNA, the CDR3 is TGTGCCAGCAGCCCACTGTGGGGCTCGTATACTGAAGCTTTCTTT.